What follows is one T cell receptor (beta chain) and its context. As yet, its antigen is unknown. Roughly 90,000 TCR templates per sample were sequenced. Libraries were prepared by immunoSEQ multiplex PCR; TCRdb keeps only in-frame clonotypes and omits some of them. The sample includes roughly 120,000 clones, around 94% seen only once; the top ten take 1.5% to 2%. CDR1 and CDR2 (germline): MNHNS, SASEGT. The V gene lost 1 base and the J gene lost 5 bases, with 14 bases spanning the gap. The length of the CDR3 is 15 residues. The sample originates from a study of siplizumab effects on memory and regulatory T cells. Broader study findings: Proliferating CD4+ or CD8+ clones, roughly 80-97% of them, lacked an assignable naive or memory phenotype. The authors mapped only a minor fraction of alloreactive clones to unstimulated subsets. The apparent diversity of naive T cells exceeded that of memory cells, and naive T cells seemed to make a major contribution to the alloresponse.

The receptor comes from a human donor in good health. Material for sequencing was non-Treg CD4+ T cells sorted from blood. The V and J genes are TRBV6-1 and TRBJ2-5, with D unclear. The CDR3 bases are TGTGCCAGCAGTGAAGTCCCGGTCGGCAGGGAGACCCAGTACTTC. Translated: CASSEVPVGRETQYF.